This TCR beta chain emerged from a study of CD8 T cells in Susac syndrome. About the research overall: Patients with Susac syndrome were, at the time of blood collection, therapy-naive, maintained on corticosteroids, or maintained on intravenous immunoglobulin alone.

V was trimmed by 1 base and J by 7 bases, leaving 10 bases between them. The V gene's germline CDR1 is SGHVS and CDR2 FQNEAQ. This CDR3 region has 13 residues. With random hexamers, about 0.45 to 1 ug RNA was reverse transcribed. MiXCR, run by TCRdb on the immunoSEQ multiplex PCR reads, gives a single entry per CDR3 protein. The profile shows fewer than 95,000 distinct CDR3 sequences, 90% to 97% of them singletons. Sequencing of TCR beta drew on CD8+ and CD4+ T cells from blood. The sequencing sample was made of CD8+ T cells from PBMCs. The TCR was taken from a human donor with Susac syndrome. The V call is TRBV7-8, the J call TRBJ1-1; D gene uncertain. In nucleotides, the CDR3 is TGTGCCAGCAGCTTAGAAGGTGCCCTTGAAGCTTTCTTT. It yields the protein CASSLEGALEAFF. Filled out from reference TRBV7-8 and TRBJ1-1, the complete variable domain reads GAGVSQSPRYKVAKRGQDVALRCDPISGHVSLFWYQQALGQGPEFLTYFQNEAQLDKSGLPSDRFFAERPEGSVSTLKIQRTQQEDSAVYLCASSLEGALEAFFGQGTRLTVV.